This T cell receptor beta chain was documented in a study of OX40 agonist ivuxolimab in advanced cancers. Study background: Given to patients was ivuxolimab, an agonistic anti-OX40 (CD134) antibody.

Trimming pared 5 bases from V and 9 bases from J, leaving 20 bases between. The CDR3 contains 14 residues. From germline, CDR1 is MNHNS and CDR2 SASEGT. Some clones are missing from TCRdb's copy, which holds only in-frame ones; the method was immunoSEQ multiplex PCR. This table holds 72,000 or so clones, under 90% found once. This clonotype was sampled from an adult with an advanced solid tumor such as melanoma, head and neck, liver or kidney cancer. The specimen comprised CD4+ or CD8+ T cells sorted from blood, sampled in a trial of the OX40 agonist ivuxolimab. J is TRBJ2-7 and V is TRBV6-1; D remains unclear. The CDR3 region is CASSYGRPENGQYF. CDR3 bases: TGTGCCAGCAGTTATGGGCGGCCGGAGAATGGGCAGTACTTC.